This entry features one T cell receptor (beta chain) sequence. No antigen is known for it. Other DNA sequences in the sample encode the same CDR3. 13 Jbeta primers and 60 Vbeta primers were used for the PCR. Generated by immunoSEQ multiplex PCR, the TCRdb table keeps only in-frame clones and is missing some. The sample holds nearly 200,000 clones, 82% seen once. This CDR3 region has 15 residues. J lost 0 bases, V lost 4 bases, and 4 bases had no gene match. Germline CDR1 and CDR2: MGHRA and YSYEKL. This entry is derived from a study of cytomegalovirus exposure and HLA in healthy donors. Study findings and constraints: Earlier analysis yielded a pattern in which most TCR beta V segments were productive about 90% or about 30% of the time.

The TCR was taken from a woman between 45 and 65 years old in good health and CMV-seropositive. The sample comprised PBMCs. The rearrangement uses TRBV4-1 and TRBJ2-7; TRBD1 matches 9 bases. This chain's CDR3 is CASSPGQGPSYEQYF. CDR3 in DNA: TGCGCCAGCAGCCCAGGACAGGGGCCCTCCTACGAGCAGTACTTC.